This passage covers 28 T cell receptor beta chains from one sample sequenced in a study of T cells in Graves' hyperthyroidism and ophthalmopathy. Using RNA transcripts as the source, TCR beta CDR3 regions were amplified. With the HTBI primer set, the TCR CDR3 went through a first round of RT-PCR. One entry per CDR3 protein, called by TCRdb with MiXCR from the multiplex PCR reads. The sample records approximately 590,000 distinct CDR3 sequences, about 45% being singletons. What was sequenced was peripheral blood or thyroid tissue (not recorded which). The receptor source for this set is a woman aged 18-35 years with Graves' hyperthyroidism.

This chain uses TRBV25-1 with TRBJ1-1; tentative D call: TRBD1 (6 bases). The germline V gene encodes CDR1 MGHDK and CDR2 SYGVNS. The CDR3 consists of 13 residues. V gave up 10 bases and J gave up 0 bases, with 12 bases separating them. The chain's CDR3 is CANRGHMNTEAFF. The DNA for the CDR3 is TGTGCCAATCGGGGGCACATGAACACTGAAGCTTTCTTT.

In its sample, this clonotype was seen many times. V gene TRBV29-1 combines with J gene TRBJ1-1; 7 bases align to TRBD1. In germline, CDR1 is SQVTM, CDR2 ANQGSEA. The J segment lost 2 bases and the V segment lost 7 bases, leaving 7 bases of the junction unmatched. The CDR3 is made up of 13 amino acids. The CDR3 is CSAKQGTNTEAFF. The CDR3, as DNA: TGCAGCGCCAAACAGGGGACCAACACTGAAGCTTTCTTT.

There are a few counts of this clonotype. Compared with germline, one end of the junction differs, possibly owing to a read error. The chain carries TRBV10-3 and TRBJ2-5; 15 bases match TRBD2. The CDR3 loop spans 16 amino acids. Germline V gene sequence: CDR1 ENHRY, CDR2 SYGVKD. The CDR3 nucleotides are TGTGCCAGCAGTGCCGGACTAGCGGGAGGGGGGGAGACCCAGTACTTC. The encoded protein is CASSAGLAGGGETQYF.

This clonotype was detected only a few times. The chain couples TRBV9 to TRBJ2-7, with 8 bases aligning to TRBD2. The CDR3 length is 14 residues. Trimming cost V 4 bases and J 7 bases; bases outside gene matches: 10. Per the germline V gene, CDR1 is SGDLS and CDR2 is YYNGEE. CDR3 sequence: CASSPSGLAWEQYF. CDR3 in DNA: TGTGCCAGCAGCCCTTCCGGACTAGCATGGGAGCAGTACTTC.

In this sample, this clonotype turned up a few times. V gene TRBV20-1 combines with J gene TRBJ2-7; D is perhaps TRBD2 (5 bases). The germline V gene has CDR1 DFQATT and CDR2 SNEGSKA (reference sequence). This CDR3 is 12 amino acids long. Trimming cost V 8 bases and J 5 bases, with 16 bases left between them. CDR3 bases: TGCAGTTTGAGAGGGATAGGCGACGAGCAGTACTTC. Its translation: CSLRGIGDEQYF.

This clonotype was seen at least ten times. The V and J genes are TRBV20-1 and TRBJ2-2; D unclear. V was pared by 5 bases and J by 7 bases, with 8 bases between. The CDR3 runs 11 residues. Germline CDR1 DFQATT, CDR2 SNEGSKA (reference sequence). The CDR3 sequence: CSARSVGELFF. The DNA of the CDR3 is TGCAGTGCTCGGTCCGTCGGGGAGCTGTTTTTT.

This clonotype was seen only once. The chain recombines TRBV20-1 with TRBJ1-3; no firm D call. The CDR3 runs to 15 residues. Trimming removed 1 base at V and 2 bases at J, with 12 bases between. Germline loops: CDR1 DFQATT, CDR2 SNEGSKA (reference sequence). The CDR3 protein is CSARGGNGTGNTIYF. The CDR3 DNA reads as TGCAGTGCTAGAGGGGGTAACGGGACTGGAAACACCATATATTTT.

The CDR3 DNA reads as TGTGCCAGCATGACGAACAGGGGAGCTAACTATGGGGAGCTGTTTTTT. It yields the protein CASMTNRGANYGELFF. V is TRBV24-1 and J is TRBJ2-2; 7 nucleotides agree with TRBD1. Germline V gives CDR1 KGHDR, CDR2 SFDVKD. The CDR3 extends over 16 amino acids. Unmatched junction bases numbered 19, after V lost 11 bases and J lost 8 bases.

This clonotype has just one count. CDR3 region: CAINRDSNYGYTF. CDR3 bases: TGTGCCATCAATAGGGACAGTAACTATGGCTACACCTTC. The chain is built from TRBV10-3 and TRBJ1-2; 7 bases fit TRBD1. CDR1 and CDR2 from the germline V gene are ENHRY and SYGVKD. V shed 7 bases and J 1 base; nucleotides not matched to a gene: 3. The CDR3 has 13 residues.

The rearrangement uses TRBV10-3 and TRBJ2-2; the match to TRBD2 covers 11 bases. This CDR3 comprises 17 residues. V trimming: 3 bases; J trimming: 3 bases; junction bases outside the gene matches: 6. Germline CDR1 is ENHRY and CDR2 is SYGVKD. CDR3 loop: CAISDTSGRRDTGELFF. The DNA for the CDR3 is TGTGCCATCAGTGACACTAGCGGGAGAAGGGACACCGGGGAGCTGTTTTTT.

The chain recombines TRBV15 with TRBJ1-1; the D is unclear. Trimming left V 2 bases short and J 7 bases short, with 14 bases between. The CDR3 extends over 14 amino acids. The germline V gene has CDR1 LNHNV and CDR2 YYDKDF (reference sequence). The CDR3 region is CATSRSLATNEAFF. CDR3 nucleotides: TGTGCCACCAGCAGATCCCTTGCAACTAATGAAGCTTTCTTT.

This clonotype has at least ten counts. The CDR3 protein is CASSEWGRDTF. The CDR3 DNA follows: TGTGCCAGCAGTGAATGGGGCAGGGACACCTTC. The chain couples TRBV2 to TRBJ1-2; TRBD1 might be the D (5 bases). V shed 2 bases and J shed 12 bases, with 10 bases lying between them. The CDR3 contains 11 residues. Germline CDR1 is SNHLY and CDR2 is FYNNEI.

V and J are TRBV20-1 and TRBJ2-6; D uncertain. The CDR3 is 11 residues long. The germline V gene encodes CDR1 DFQATT and CDR2 SNEGSKA (reference sequence). Trimming left V 4 bases short and J 4 bases short, with 2 bases between. The CDR3 here is CSAKGANVLTF. CDR3 in DNA: TGCAGTGCTAAAGGGGCCAACGTCCTGACTTTC.

The rearrangement joins TRBV20-1 to TRBJ1-5; no definite D call. Trimming removed 3 bases at V and 3 bases at J, with 9 bases between. Looked up from germline, CDR1 is DFQATT and CDR2 is SNEGSKA (reference sequence). This CDR3 spans 13 amino acids. CDR3 region: CSASRQYNQPQHF. The CDR3 nucleotides read TGCAGTGCTAGTAGGCAGTACAATCAGCCCCAGCATTTT.

This chain's CDR3 is CASSLELAGPLEQYF. The CDR3 DNA follows: TGTGCCAGCAGCTTGGAGCTAGCGGGCCCCCTGGAGCAGTACTTC. This sequence joins TRBV11-2 and TRBJ2-7; 8 bases fit TRBD2. Germline V gives CDR1 SGHAT, CDR2 FQNNGV. This CDR3 is built from 15 residues. V lost 3 bases, J lost 7 bases, and 11 bases stayed unmatched.

This clonotype showed up many times. The chain joins TRBV15 to TRBJ2-2; D is unclear. This CDR3 has 15 amino acids. Germline V gene sequence: CDR1 LNHNV, CDR2 YYDKDF (reference sequence). V shed 5 bases and J shed 1 base, with 11 bases lying between them. CDR3 sequence reads: CATSWRGRNTGELFF. In DNA, the CDR3 is TGTGCCACCAGCTGGCGCGGACGGAACACCGGGGAGCTGTTTTTT.

A word on this clonotype: One end of the junction fails to match germline, which may point to a read error. The chain carries TRBV15 and TRBJ2-6, with D possibly called TRBD1 or TRBD2 (5 bases each). From germline, CDR1 is LNHNV and CDR2 YYDKDF (reference sequence). The CDR3 length is 15 residues. The CDR3 bases are TGTGCCACCAGCAGAGATCGGGGTGGGGCCAACGTCCCGACTTTC. This encodes CATSRDRGGANVPTF.

The CDR3 bases are TGTGCCAGCAGTGACGTCAGGGGAGCACCCTCTGGGGCCAACGTCCTGACTTTC. Its protein is CASSDVRGAPSGANVLTF. V and J are TRBV2 and TRBJ2-6; D might be TRBD1 (6 bases). The CDR3 is made up of 18 amino acids. The germline V gene has CDR1 SNHLY and CDR2 FYNNEI. V lost 3 bases, J lost 0 bases, and 15 bases lay in between. Looking up the rest from reference TRBV2 and TRBJ2-6 gives the full variable domain: EPEVTQTPSHQVTQMGQEVILRCVPISNHLYFYWYRQILGQKVEFLVSFYNNEISEKSEIFDDQFSVERPDGSNFTLKIRSTKLEDSAMYFCASSDVRGAPSGANVLTFGAGSRLTVL.

V is TRBV7-4 and J is TRBJ1-5; D gene uncertain. The CDR3 totals 11 residues. Trimming removed 6 bases from V and 7 bases from J, with 7 bases in between. Germline CDR1 and CDR2: SGHVT and SQSDAQ. In nucleotides, the CDR3 is TGTGCCAGCAGGGATAGGCAGCCCCAGCATTTT. It specifies CASRDRQPQHF.

This chain uses TRBV6-1 with TRBJ1-5, with D unclear. Germline V gene lookup returns CDR1 MNHNS and CDR2 SASEGT. CDR3 size: 12 residues. V was shortened by 6 bases and J by 3 bases, with 6 bases between the two germline ends. The CDR3 sequence: CASSHPNQPQHF. In nucleotides, the CDR3 is TGTGCCAGCAGCCACCCCAATCAGCCCCAGCATTTT.

V gene TRBV7-6 combines with J gene TRBJ2-7; no reliable D call. The CDR3 spans 14 residues. The germline CDR1 and CDR2 sequences are SGHVS and FNYEAQ. The V and J ends lost 5 bases and 3 bases respectively, with 14 bases between them. The CDR3 DNA follows: TGTGCCAGCAGCCAAGAAAAGCTATACTACGAGCAGTACTTC. It translates to CASSQEKLYYEQYF.

This clonotype occurred a few times. The J gene is TRBJ1-2, the V gene TRBV29-1; D is unresolved. The CDR3 consists of 14 residues. The ends were cut back, 0 bases at V and 1 base at J, with 9 bases in the middle. The germline gives CDR1 SQVTM, CDR2 ANQGSEA. CDR3 sequence (DNA): TGCAGCGTTGAAGATCGCGGAGGTAACTATGGCTACACCTTC. Its translation is CSVEDRGGNYGYTF. The full variable domain, in which reference TRBV29-1 and TRBJ1-2 provide the parts outside the CDR3, is SAVISQKPSRDICQRGTSLTIQCQVDSQVTMMFWYRQQPGQSLTLIATANQGSEATYESGFVIDKFPISRPNLTFSTLTVSNMSPEDSSIYLCSVEDRGGNYGYTFGSGTRLTVV.

The rearrangement uses TRBV7-9 and TRBJ1-2; 8 positions agree with TRBD1. Losses at the gene ends were 3 bases for V and 1 base for J; bases not matched to a gene: 4. The germline gives CDR1 SEHNR, CDR2 FQNEAQ (reference sequence). This CDR3 is built from 15 residues. The CDR3 DNA reads TGTGCCAGCAGCTTGAGAGGACAGGGTAACTATGGCTACACCTTC. Its translation is CASSLRGQGNYGYTF.

CDR3 coding DNA: TGTGCCAGCAGCAGTGGACGGACCTACGAGCAGTACTTC. Translating gives CASSSGRTYEQYF. The genes are TRBV7-2 and TRBJ2-7, with D unresolved. Germline V gene data show CDR1 as SGHTA and CDR2 as FQGNSA. The V gene lost 5 bases and the J gene lost 2 bases, with 10 bases spanning the gap. The CDR3 is 13 amino acids.

As regards this clonotype: Its ends do not fully match the called genes, so a read error is possible. The rearrangement links TRBV20-1 to TRBJ2-2; 7 bases agree with TRBD1. This CDR3 contains 12 residues. CDR1 and CDR2 from the germline V gene are DFQATT and SNEGSKA (reference sequence). The CDR3 DNA sequence: TGCAGTGCTAGGACAGGGCCCGGGGAGCTGGTTTTT. Protein sequence: CSARTGPGELVF.

This sequence joins TRBV10-3 and TRBJ2-1; D uncertain. The germline V gene has CDR1 ENHRY and CDR2 SYGVKD. This CDR3 is 13 amino acids long. The V and J ends lost 0 bases and 10 bases respectively, with 10 bases between them. CDR3 nucleotide sequence: TGTGCCATCAGTGAGTCGTTATCCGGCGAGCAGTTCTTC. It is translated as CAISESLSGEQFF.

This clonotype was counted between two and nine times. At one end the junction does not follow the germline gene, possibly because of a read error. V usage is TRBV10-3 and J usage is TRBJ1-1; no clear D gene. This CDR3 has 14 residues. CDR1 ENHRY and CDR2 SYGVKD come from the germline V gene. Here the CDR3 DNA reads TGTGCCAGCAGTTACGTAGGGTCGAAGCCTGAAGCTTTCTTT. As protein: CASSYVGSKPEAFF.

As regards this clonotype: A much larger clone differs by one base, so this may be a read error. The chain is built from TRBV24-1 and TRBJ2-5; TRBD2 might be the D (5 bases). The germline CDR1 and CDR2 sequences are KGHDR and SFDVKD. There are 15 residues in the CDR3. The CDR3 reads CATSDFTGEQEIQYF. The CDR3 nucleotides read TGTGCCACCAGTGATTTCACCGGGGAACAAGAGATCCAGTACTTC.